This T cell receptor (beta chain) appears in the sequencing data of a study of T cells in tuberculosis (dated by TCRdb to the late 2010s). About the investigation overall: In the study, CD1B tetramers and high-throughput TCR immunosequencing were combined to characterize T cells specific for the mycobacterial lipid antigen glucose monomycolate (GMM). PBMC from patients with active tuberculosis were archived either before the start of standard anti-tuberculosis treatment or within 7 days of starting that treatment. A South African clinical cohort compared IGRA-negative adolescents, IGRA-positive adolescents with latent tuberculosis and adults with active tuberculosis, 9 to 11 per group.

The immunoSEQ multiplex PCR assay was used to generate TCR libraries, with TCR-beta and/or TCR-alpha/delta assays applied to each sample. The amplified TCR libraries were sequenced on the Illumina high-throughput platform. The original methods were these. Clustering and dimensionality reduction were performed using pairwise TCRdist distances among GMM-specific receptors from ex vivo sorted or in vitro expanded T cells. Each clinical repertoire received a mean NN-distance score, defined as the average TCRdist to the nearest 10% of tetramer-positive reference sequences. GEM TCR motif frequency was calculated as the fraction of unique TCRs that matched known GEM sequences in V/J usage and CDR3 length. Linear discriminant analysis with leave-one-out cross-validation, implemented in scikit-learn, was used to classify active tuberculosis. TCRdb's version of the immuneACCESS table is confined to in-frame rearrangements and falls short of the full clone set. An unresolved V gene accounts for under half of the shortfall where checked; the remainder is of unknown origin. V and J calls and clone size come straight from that table; D and trimming were deduced from the DNA. In all, the sample holds some 49,000 clones, and nearly 95% of those were seen once. The ten largest clones represent under 1.5% of the sample.

Worth noting for this clone: Its antigen is still unknown. No much larger clone is present one base from it, and per-base qualities are unavailable.

The sample's time point label, in plain terms: new active TB diagnosis, blood taken before or within 7 days of starting treatment. Patients with active tuberculosis were defined as newly diagnosed, HIV-seronegative South African adults aged 18 years or older. Confirmation of active tuberculosis was obtained by positive sputum smear microscopy and/or positive M. tuberculosis culture. Immunosequencing was performed on unsorted cryopreserved PBMC, with 110,000 or so T cells per clinical donor covered on average. Trimming at the junction amounts to 5 bases on V and 7 bases on J, and the germline ends lie 8 bases apart. CDR1 SEHNR and CDR2 FQNEAQ are derived from the germline V gene (reference sequence). The CDR3 holds 12 amino acids from the cysteine to the phenylalanine. CDR3 DNA is the only sequence kept; it has 36 bases, read in frame from the first base. The full study reports these points: Using GEM motif frequencies, a classifier achieved approximately 73% accuracy, whereas a classifier built on the diverse GMM-specific repertoire got to roughly 90% accuracy (AUROC roughly 0.9). Which clinical samples got chosen depended on the availability of cryopreserved specimens, and the active tuberculosis cases were adults, whereas the controls were adolescents. Shorter CDR3-alpha lengths in active tuberculosis patients partly drove the smaller NN-distances, and the TCR-beta difference was not statistically significant. Compared with IGRA-negative controls, TCR-alpha repertoires from active tuberculosis had smaller mean NN-distances to GMM-specific TCRs, which suggests that these TCRs underwent clonal expansion.

The sequence came from an adult with tuberculosis. This sample comprised PBMCs, obtained at tuberculosis diagnosis. This receptor chain uses TRBV7-9 and TRBJ2-2; too little of a D gene remains to name it. At the DNA level, the sequence is TGTGCCAGCAGCCCATATAGCGGGGAGCTGTTTTTT. Its coded protein is CASSPYSGELFF.